This T cell receptor (beta chain) was obtained from a study of T cell responses to AZD1222 COVID-19 vaccine. About this clone itself: Its antigen is still unknown.

Study-wide results and caveats: Spike was spanned by vaccine-associated CD4 TCRs, which were dominant at 160-218 and 743-854. In a largely white British group with more females than males, clonal diversity was possibly underestimated.

Generated by immunoSEQ multiplex PCR, the TCRdb table keeps only in-frame clones and is missing some. The table lists roughly 100,000 clones, roughly nine tenths of them singletons. V was pared by 7 bases and J by 0 bases, with 9 bases between. From germline, CDR1 is ENHRY and CDR2 SYGVKD. The CDR3 consists of 13 residues. Sequences were derived from peripheral blood, sampled on day 0 of AZD1222 vaccination. The receptor was isolated from an adult in good health. The genes are TRBV10-3 and TRBJ1-2, with D hard to call. The chain's CDR3 is CAINPNTNYGYTF. CDR3 sequence (DNA): TGTGCCATCAACCCAAACACTAACTATGGCTACACCTTC.